This T cell receptor (beta chain) was captured in a study of PD-1 blockade in classical Hodgkin lymphoma (dated by TCRdb to 2020 to 2022). General notes on the study: Nivolumab dosing was 3 mg/kg intravenously every 2 weeks, continuing until either disease progression or unacceptable toxicity. A peripheral blood immune signature of response to PD-1 blockade in classical Hodgkin lymphoma was defined using TCR beta sequencing and CyTOF.

The Qiagen DNeasy kit was used to extract genomic DNA both from unsorted PBMCs and from the negatively selected CD4+ and CD8+ fractions. Amplification of TCR beta CDR3 regions was done by immunoSEQ multiplex PCR with primers that anneal to V and J segments. Amplification bias was minimized using a synthetic immune receptor repertoire, and residual bias was removed computationally after sequencing. Per the source publication's procedure: Repertoire diversity was quantified as the Shannon entropy index using custom Python scripts. Unsorted, CD4+ and CD8+ repertoires were analyzed separately, except in combined analyses where CD4+ and CD8+ sequences were merged in silico. A clone counted as expanded when the clone's frequency after treatment rose at least 2-fold relative to C1D1, and clones undetected at baseline were given a pseudocount of 0.5. Clones with 0 or 1 copy at C1D1 were defined as singleton clones, while clones with 2 or more copies were defined as non-singleton clones. Clones expanded in unsorted samples were labelled as CD4+, CD8+ or unknown by matching protein sequences in sorted samples from the same patient. Wilcoxon tests were applied to paired samples to test diversity changes from C1D1 to C4D1. TCRdb carries this immuneACCESS record with in-frame sequences only. Its versions omit some clonotypes, under half of them owing to an unresolved V gene in the studies checked, with the rest unexplained. The D gene and trimming were derived from the DNA, and the V and J assignments and clone size from that table. Present in this sample are about 94,000 clones, approximately 89% of which were seen just once. About 10% of the sample lies in the top ten.

As to this clone: Its antigen is not yet known. No quality values exist for individual bases; no much larger clone is one base distant.

According to the study, the label for this sample's time point signals: cycle 2 day 1 (C2D1) of nivolumab. Every trial patient had relapsed after autologous stem cell transplantation, and cohorts A, B and C differed in prior brentuximab vedotin exposure. The trial cohort comprised roughly 50 patients with relapsed/refractory classical Hodgkin lymphoma whose best overall responses were complete response, partial response or progressive disease. Trial patients were treated with single-agent nivolumab in the multi-cohort phase II CheckMate 205 trial. Best overall response was determined by an independent review committee according to the 2007 International Working Group response criteria. Trial PBMCs were obtained immediately prior to nivolumab initiation (C1D1) and on therapy at cycle 2 day 1 and cycle 4 day 1. Peripheral blood was collected in 8 mL Vacutainer Cell Preparation Tubes, from which PBMCs were isolated by centrifugation and then cryopreserved.

The investigation overall reported the following: A significant rise by C4D1 was seen in CD4+ but not CD8+ TCR diversity (p=0.0027 vs p=0.16), with the rise being most apparent in complete responders (p=0.02). The study was restricted to a single clinical trial cohort, and the causes of repertoire differences, possibly disease activity or prior therapy, were left undefined. Baseline diversity similar to that of newly diagnosed patients was observed in trial patients achieving complete response, whereas significantly lower diversity was observed in partial responders and progressors. Baseline TCR diversity was reported to be lower in newly diagnosed patients than in healthy donors, and even lower in relapsed/refractory patients. Diversity was lower in patients who began nivolumab less than 1 year after ASCT, so these patients were left out of later analyses to avoid confounding by immune reconstitution.

This sample comprised peripheral blood mononuclear cells (PBMCs), obtained before the second cycle of nivolumab. This receptor was taken from a human donor with classical Hodgkin lymphoma.

The nucleotide sequence is TGTGCCAGCAGTGAAGCGCTTCAGAACACCGGGGAGCTGTTTTTT. Translated, this is CASSEALQNTGELFF. The chain employs TRBV2 and TRBJ2-2; no confident D gene assignment can be made. According to the germline V gene, CDR1 reads SNHLY and CDR2 reads FYNNEI. Trimming takes 0 bases from V and 1 base from J, and the germline ends sit 6 bases apart. The CDR3 measures 15 amino acids from cysteine to phenylalanine. The CDR3 DNA has 45 bases and is translated from base 1. The reference TRBV2 and TRBJ2-2 proteins fill in what lies around the CDR3, so the full variable domain reads EPEVTQTPSHQVTQMGQEVILRCVPISNHLYFYWYRQILGQKVEFLVSFYNNEISEKSEIFDDQFSVERPDGSNFTLKIRSTKLEDSAMYFCASSEALQNTGELFFGEGSRLTVL.